The 23 T cell receptor beta chains presented below share a single source sample, sequenced in a study of blood T cell repertoires in COVID-19. Clones were sequenced by immunoSEQ multiplex PCR, and TCRdb holds only the in-frame ones, with some missing. In the table there are more than 200,000 clones, approximately 86% of which are singletons. The source material was PBMCs or T cells enriched from blood (not recorded which). Source of these receptors: a woman aged 50 to 65 who had recovered from COVID-19.

This chain joins TRBV29-1 and TRBJ2-5; 9 nucleotides agree with TRBD1. This CDR3 region has 14 residues. The germline V gene encodes CDR1 SQVTM and CDR2 ANQGSEA. V was clipped by 7 bases and J by 5 bases; unmatched bases: 11. The CDR3 DNA sequence: TGCAGCGCCTTAACGGGACAGGGCCTCGAGACCCAGTACTTC. Translating gives CSALTGQGLETQYF.

The gene calls are TRBV4-1 and TRBJ2-2, with D perhaps TRBD2 (7 bases). The CDR3 spans 15 residues. Between the trimmed V and J ends, which lost 1 base and 6 bases, there was a span of 12 bases. In germline, CDR1 is MGHRA, CDR2 YSYEKL. CDR3 DNA sequence: TGCGCCAGCAGCCAAGTCGCGGGGGCCGCCGGGGAGCTGTTTTTT. Residues: CASSQVAGAAGELFF.

This chain uses TRBV18 with TRBJ1-1, with 7 bases fitting TRBD1. CDR1 KGHSH and CDR2 LQKENI come from the germline V gene. There are 14 residues in the CDR3. J gave up 3 bases and V 3 bases, and 4 bases lay outside the gene matches. CDR3 in DNA: TGTGCCAGCTCACCGCGACAGGGTTACACTGAAGCTTTCTTT. This sequence encodes CASSPRQGYTEAFF.

V gene TRBV28 combines with J gene TRBJ2-7; 8 nucleotides match TRBD1. J gave up 7 bases and V 8 bases, and 10 bases lay outside the gene matches. CDR1 is MDHEN, CDR2 SYDVKM, per germline. The CDR3 totals 13 residues. The CDR3 DNA reads TGTGCCAGCGCGGTCGGACAGGGAAGAGAGCAGTACTTC. Protein product: CASAVGQGREQYF. Supplemented by reference TRBV28 and TRBJ2-7, the full variable domain reads DVKVTQSSRYLVKRTGEKVFLECVQDMDHENMFWYRQDPGLGLRLIYFSYDVKMKEKGDIPEGYSVSREKKERFSLILESASTNQTSMYLCASAVGQGREQYFGPGTRLTVT.

J is TRBJ2-1 and V is TRBV30, with 7 bases that match TRBD2. The CDR3 totals 13 residues. CDR1 GTSNPN and CDR2 SVGIG come from the germline V gene (reference sequence). V shed 3 bases and J 10 bases; nucleotides not matched to a gene: 9. DNA of the CDR3: TGTGCCTGGAGCTTAAGCGGGGCGGGGGAGCAGTTCTTC. Its translation: CAWSLSGAGEQFF.

The chain combines TRBV4-1 with TRBJ2-1; D is possibly TRBD2 (5 bases). Trimming removed 1 base from V and 1 base from J, with 17 bases in between. CDR1 MGHRA and CDR2 YSYEKL come from the germline V gene. The CDR3 totals 18 residues. The CDR3 protein is CASSQGLTGGGSYNEQFF. The CDR3 nucleotides are TGCGCCAGCAGCCAAGGCCTAACCGGCGGAGGATCCTACAATGAGCAGTTCTTC.

The V call is TRBV19, the J call TRBJ1-5, with 8 positions matching TRBD1. With 6 bases clipped from V and 7 bases from J, the junction kept 2 bases outside the gene matches. In germline, CDR1 is LNHDA, CDR2 SQIVND (reference sequence). The CDR3 has 12 residues. This chain's CDR3 is CASRTGDQPQHF. DNA of the CDR3: TGTGCCAGTAGGACAGGGGACCAGCCCCAGCATTTT.

The chain joins TRBV5-1 to TRBJ2-5, with TRBD2 matching over 7 bases. The CDR3 length is 17 residues. The germline gives CDR1 SGHRS, CDR2 YFSETQ. The trim removed 4 bases at V and 4 bases at J, leaving 16 bases unmatched. CDR3 sequence (DNA): TGCGCCAGCAGCGGTAGCGGGTTAGGGTCGGGCGGAGAGACCCAGTACTTC. Translation: CASSGSGLGSGGETQYF.

This chain connects TRBV7-8 to TRBJ1-1; weak D call: TRBD1 (5 bases). Germline V gene data show CDR1 as SGHVS and CDR2 as FQNEAQ. V was pared by 4 bases and J by 0 bases, with 15 bases between. This CDR3 comprises 16 residues. For the CDR3, the DNA is TGTGCCAGCAGCTCAGGGAAAAGGAGGGTGAACACTGAAGCTTTCTTT. This sequence encodes CASSSGKRRVNTEAFF.

This chain joins TRBV2 and TRBJ1-1; a possible D gene is TRBD1 (5 bases). Germline CDR1 and CDR2: SNHLY and FYNNEI. This CDR3 region has 14 residues. V was pared by 7 bases and J by 0 bases, with 12 bases between. In DNA, the CDR3 is TGTGCCAGCACCGCGGCGGGGGTGAACACTGAAGCTTTCTTT. Residues: CASTAAGVNTEAFF.

V usage is TRBV28 and J usage is TRBJ1-2; D may be TRBD1 (6 bases). Germline-derived CDR1 and CDR2 are MDHEN and SYDVKM. CDR3 length: 14 amino acids. The ends were cut back, 5 bases at V and 4 bases at J, with 14 bases in the middle. CDR3 in DNA: TGTGCCAGCAGTGAAACAGGGCCAGGCTATGGCTACACCTTC. It translates to CASSETGPGYGYTF.

V gene TRBV11-2 combines with J gene TRBJ2-7, with 8 positions matching TRBD2. Germline V gene sequence: CDR1 SGHAT, CDR2 FQNNGV. There are 14 residues in the CDR3. The V gene end was trimmed by 3 bases and the J gene end by 2 bases; junction bases not matched to a gene: 3. The CDR3 nucleotides read TGTGCCAGCAGCTTTACTAGCGGACCCTACGAGCAGTACTTC. Residues: CASSFTSGPYEQYF.

J is TRBJ2-4 and V is TRBV28; 13 nucleotides align to TRBD2. The CDR3 is 16 residues long. Germline CDR1 is MDHEN and CDR2 is SYDVKM. V lost 9 bases to trimming and J lost 0 bases; unmatched junction nucleotides: 5. CDR3 nucleotides: TGTGCCAGTGGGACTAGCGGGATGGGAGCCAAAAACATTCAGTACTTC. This gives the protein CASGTSGMGAKNIQYF.

V gene TRBV30 combines with J gene TRBJ2-3, with 11 nucleotides matching TRBD2. The CDR3 consists of 13 residues. Trimming cost V 5 bases and J 6 bases; bases outside gene matches: 4. Germline V gives CDR1 GTSNPN, CDR2 SVGIG (reference sequence). CDR3 sequence: CAWVAGGWDTQYF. The CDR3 coding sequence is TGTGCCTGGGTAGCGGGAGGGTGGGATACGCAGTATTTT. Full variable domain (missing parts from reference TRBV30 and TRBJ2-3): SQTIHQWPATLVQPVGSPLSLECTVEGTSNPNLYWYRQAAGRGLQLLFYSVGIGQISSEVPQNLSASRPQDRQFILSSKKLLLSDSGFYLCAWVAGGWDTQYFGPGTRLTVL.

The chain recombines TRBV7-3 with TRBJ2-2; perhaps TRBD2 as D (6 bases). The V gene lost 3 bases and the J gene lost 3 bases, with 8 bases spanning the gap. Germline V CDR1 and CDR2: SGHTA, FQGTGA. The CDR3 is made up of 14 amino acids. This CDR3 reads CASSLTGDTGELFF. The CDR3 bases are TGTGCCAGCAGCTTGACGGGAGACACCGGGGAGCTGTTTTTT.

This clone was observed a single time. This sequence joins TRBV6-4 and TRBJ1-5; D remains unclear. Germline CDR1 reads MRHNA; CDR2 reads SNTAGT. The CDR3 loop spans 13 amino acids. V lost 4 bases to trimming and J lost 7 bases, with 11 bases between them. The CDR3 loop is CASSVEGGQPQHF. The CDR3 coding sequence is TGTGCCAGCAGTGTCGAGGGAGGCCAGCCCCAGCATTTT.

The chain recombines TRBV7-8 with TRBJ1-3, with D tentatively TRBD1 (6 bases). The CDR3 is made up of 16 amino acids. Between the trimmed V and J ends, which lost 5 bases and 0 bases, there was a span of 14 bases. Germline V gene data show CDR1 as SGHVS and CDR2 as FQNEAQ. The CDR3 is CASSARTESSGNTIYF. CDR3 DNA sequence: TGTGCCAGCAGCGCCCGGACAGAGAGCTCTGGAAACACCATATATTTT.

This chain connects TRBV28 to TRBJ2-2; 12 nucleotides agree with TRBD1. This CDR3 comprises 18 residues. Germline V lookup: CDR1 MDHEN, CDR2 SYDVKM. V lost 6 bases to trimming and J lost 6 bases; unmatched junction nucleotides: 14. The CDR3 coding sequence is TGTGCCAGCAGCAGTCCAACGGGGACAGGGGGCGACTCCGGGGAGCTGTTTTTT. Encoded protein: CASSSPTGTGGDSGELFF.

The chain has TRBV6-4 and TRBJ1-1; 9 nucleotides match TRBD1. V shed 4 bases and J 4 bases; nucleotides not matched to a gene: 1. The CDR3 spans 13 residues. Germline CDR1 and CDR2: MRHNA and SNTAGT. The CDR3 reads CASSATGGTEAFF. The CDR3 DNA reads TGTGCCAGCAGTGCGACAGGGGGCACTGAAGCTTTCTTT.

The chain recombines TRBV10-3 with TRBJ1-1; possibly TRBD1 for D (5 bases). The germline gives CDR1 ENHRY, CDR2 SYGVKD. V was shortened by 4 bases and J by 2 bases, with 8 bases between the two germline ends. This CDR3 has 13 residues. The CDR3 DNA is TGTGCCATCAGTGCGGGACTCAACACTGAAGCTTTCTTT. It translates to CAISAGLNTEAFF.

V usage is TRBV27 and J usage is TRBJ1-2, with 8 bases aligning to TRBD1. The CDR3 is 15 amino acids. Germline assignment: CDR1 MNHEY and CDR2 SMNVEV (reference sequence). V was pared by 4 bases and J by 3 bases, with 7 bases of the junction left unmatched. CDR3 coding DNA: TGTGCCAGCAGTTCTCGGACAGGGTCGGACTATGGCTACACCTTC. It translates to CASSSRTGSDYGYTF.

The chain has TRBV2 and TRBJ1-2, with TRBD1 matching 7 bases. Losses at the gene ends were 5 bases for V and 2 bases for J; bases not matched to a gene: 2. The CDR3 is 13 amino acids. Germline V gives CDR1 SNHLY, CDR2 FYNNEI. CDR3 sequence (DNA): TGTGCCAGCAGTTCGGACAGGAACTATGGCTACACCTTC. Translation gives CASSSDRNYGYTF.

The V and J genes are TRBV7-3 and TRBJ2-1; D is perhaps TRBD2 (6 bases). The CDR3 sequence is 13 residues long. Trimming took 2 bases from V and 9 from J, leaving 11 bases between them. Germline CDR1 is SGHTA and CDR2 is FQGTGA. CDR3 bases: TGTGCCAGCAGCTTAGGAGGGTTGTCTGAGCAGTTCTTC. This sequence encodes CASSLGGLSEQFF.